This T cell receptor (beta chain) comes out of a study of cytomegalovirus exposure and HLA in healthy donors. As regards this clone: Its antigen is not known.

The CDR3 is 17 amino acids. CDR1 is SGHTA, CDR2 FQGNSA, per germline. Trimming removed 0 bases from V and 3 bases from J, with 17 bases in between. Whole-study results and caveats: When a later analysis was performed, an Asian-associated ancestry cluster reportedly had fewer N-insertions than the approximately 680-donor mean.

Use of 60 Vbeta and 13 Jbeta primers characterized the PCR. Here immunoSEQ multiplex PCR was the method, and the copy in TCRdb shows in-frame clones only, minus some. The sample's table shows some 110,000 clones. This chain uses TRBV7-2 with TRBJ1-2; weak D call: TRBD1 (5 bases). The source is a man aged 25 to 40 in good health and CMV-seronegative. The sample consisted of PBMCs. The CDR3 loop is CASSLATAGRLDYGYTF. The DNA for the CDR3 is TGTGCCAGCAGCTTAGCCACAGCAGGGAGGCTCGACTATGGCTACACCTTC.